This paragraph covers one TCR beta chain sequence. The target antigen is unknown. This record belongs to a study of OX40 agonist ivuxolimab in advanced cancers. Germline CDR1 and CDR2: SGHTA and FQGNSA. This CDR3 has 19 amino acids. After removal of 5 bases from V and 0 bases from J, the junction contained 6 bases not matched to a gene. Here immunoSEQ multiplex PCR was the method, and the copy in TCRdb shows in-frame clones only, minus some. The top ten clones hold 2% to 2.5% of a sample with some 70,000 clones, roughly 80% of them seen once. Study-level findings and limits: Low levels of normalized T-cell clonal expansion also appeared in some nonresponders.

The V call is TRBV7-2, the J call TRBJ2-6; 14 bases are shared with TRBD2. The sample here was CD4+ or CD8+ T cells sorted from blood, taken in a trial of the OX40 agonist ivuxolimab. This TCR was sampled from an adult with an advanced solid tumor such as melanoma, head and neck, liver or kidney cancer. The CDR3 bases are TGTGCCAGCAGCATAGGGACTAGCGGGAGTATCTCTGGGGCCAACGTCCTGACTTTC. Translation: CASSIGTSGSISGANVLTF.